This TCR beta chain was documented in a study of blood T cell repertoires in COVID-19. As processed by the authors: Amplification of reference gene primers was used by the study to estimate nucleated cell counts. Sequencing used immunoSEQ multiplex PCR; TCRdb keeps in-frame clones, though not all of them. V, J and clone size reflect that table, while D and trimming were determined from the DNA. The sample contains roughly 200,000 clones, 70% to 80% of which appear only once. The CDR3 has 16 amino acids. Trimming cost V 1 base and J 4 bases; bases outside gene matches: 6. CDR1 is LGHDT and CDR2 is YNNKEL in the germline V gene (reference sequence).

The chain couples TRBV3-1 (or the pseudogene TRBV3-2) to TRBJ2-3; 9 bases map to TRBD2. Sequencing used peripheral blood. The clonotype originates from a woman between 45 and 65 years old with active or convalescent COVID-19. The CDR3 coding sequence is TGTGCCAGCAGCCAAGTCGGAGCGGGAGGCCCAGATACGCAGTATTTT. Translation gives CASSQVGAGGPDTQYF.